A selection of T cell receptor beta chains follows, all from one sample in a study of blood T cell repertoires in COVID-19. Repertoires were generated with immunoSEQ multiplex PCR, while TCRdb's copy carries only in-frame clones and drops some. The repertoire includes some 200,000 clones, under 85% of them detected once, and around 1.3% sits in the top ten. Sequences were obtained from peripheral blood. These receptors were taken from a woman younger than 45 with COVID-19, enrolled during active disease. CDR3s include the opening cysteine and the closing phenylalanine or tryptophan. The D gene is left open where the match is weak. Clone size, where shown, is once, few, many, or a class for clones that have expanded.

CDR3	DNA	size	V	J	D
CASSLAEGALNGYTF	TGTGCCAGCAGCCTCGCAGAGGGGGCCCTCAATGGCTACACCTTC	-	TRBV14	TRBJ1-2	TRBD1
CAWTPIGARGYTF	TGTGCCTGGACTCCTATTGGGGCCAGAGGCTACACCTTC	-	TRBV30	TRBJ1-2	-
CASRNRAPNEKLFF	TGTGCCAGCAGAAACAGGGCCCCTAATGAAAAACTGTTTTTT	-	TRBV28	TRBJ1-4	-
CASSLMFYEQFF	TGTGCCAGCAGCTTGATGTTCTATGAGCAGTTCTTC	-	TRBV5-6	TRBJ2-1	-
CSVGSGRSYNEQFF	TGCAGCGTTGGGAGCGGGAGATCCTACAATGAGCAGTTCTTC	-	TRBV29-1	TRBJ2-1	TRBD2
CASSDWQGDYGYTF	TGTGCCAGCAGTGATTGGCAGGGTGACTATGGCTACACCTTC	-	TRBV25-1	TRBJ1-2	-
CASSMTVNTEAFF	TGTGCCAGCAGTATGACAGTAAACACTGAAGCTTTCTTT	-	TRBV27	TRBJ1-1	-
CASHTTGAAKGPLHF	TGTGCCAGTCATACCACAGGGGCGGCGAAGGGTCCCCTCCACTTT	-	TRBV27	TRBJ1-6	TRBD1
CASSPVGGADTQYF	TGTGCCAGCAGCCCCGTGGGGGGAGCAGATACGCAGTATTTT	many	TRBV9	TRBJ2-3	-
CASITFGAGRGTGELFF	TGTGCCAGCATCACGTTCGGGGCGGGGAGAGGTACCGGGGAGCTGTTTTTT	-	TRBV28	TRBJ2-2	-
CASSHRDNTDTQYF	TGTGCCAGCTCCCACCGGGACAACACAGATACGCAGTATTTT	-	TRBV18	TRBJ2-3	-
CASSPGVSTDTQYF	TGCGCCAGCAGCCCCGGAGTTAGCACAGATACGCAGTATTTT	-	TRBV4-3	TRBJ2-3	-
CASSLSPGGDTQYF	TGTGCCAGCAGCTTATCCCCGGGGGGGGATACGCAGTATTTT	few	TRBV7-9	TRBJ2-3	TRBD2
CASLQGDGYTF	TGTGCCAGTTTACAGGGGGATGGCTACACCTTC	-	TRBV9	TRBJ1-2	TRBD1
CASSFGERQPQHF	TGTGCCAGCAGCTTCGGGGAGCGACAGCCCCAGCATTTT	-	TRBV7-9	TRBJ1-5	-
CASSLGQQPQHF	TGTGCCAGCAGTTTAGGGCAGCAGCCCCAGCATTTT	few	TRBV12-3/TRBV12-4	TRBJ1-5	-
CASSPGTSGFSYEQYF	TGTGCCAGCAGCCCAGGGACTAGCGGGTTCTCCTACGAGCAGTACTTC	-	TRBV11-2	TRBJ2-7	TRBD2
CAISESGLAGVVYNEQFF	TGTGCCATCAGTGAGTCAGGACTAGCGGGAGTAGTATACAATGAGCAGTTCTTC	-	TRBV10-3	TRBJ2-1	TRBD2
CASRTGNTEAFF	TGTGCCAGTAGGACAGGGAACACTGAAGCTTTCTTT	-	TRBV12-3/TRBV12-4	TRBJ1-1	TRBD1
CASSQDRAGAGWSTQYF	TGCGCCAGCAGCCAAGATCGGGCTGGAGCGGGGTGGTCTACGCAGTATTTT	-	TRBV4-3	TRBJ2-3	TRBD2
CSVVGRGASNEQYF	TGCAGCGTTGTGGGCAGGGGCGCCTCCAACGAGCAGTACTTC	once	TRBV29-1	TRBJ2-7	-
CASSFLGASGGALETQYF	TGTGCCAGCAGTTTTCTTGGGGCTAGCGGGGGGGCCCTGGAGACCCAGTACTTC	once	TRBV27	TRBJ2-5	TRBD2
CASSLAGSYEQYF	TGTGCCAGCAGCTTGGCCGGGTCCTACGAGCAGTACTTC	-	TRBV5-5	TRBJ2-7	-
CASSFTSGSSYEQYF	TGTGCCAGCAGCTTCACTAGCGGGAGCTCCTACGAGCAGTACTTC	-	TRBV7-2	TRBJ2-7	TRBD2
CASSPGTGHWAFF	TGTGCCAGCAGTCCCGGGACAGGACACTGGGCTTTCTTT	-	TRBV28	TRBJ1-1	TRBD1
CASSPDPGAGSYNEQFF	TGTGCCAGCAGCCCGGACCCAGGGGCGGGCTCCTACAATGAGCAGTTCTTC	-	TRBV5-5	TRBJ2-1	-
CASSLGGSDTQYF	TGTGCCAGCAGTCTAGGAGGGTCAGATACGCAGTATTTT	-	TRBV7-6	TRBJ2-3	-
CASSGGNEQFF	TGTGCCAGCAGTGGAGGGAATGAGCAGTTCTTC	-	TRBV2	TRBJ2-1	-
CASSSTGQIYGYTF	TGTGCCAGCAGTTCGACAGGCCAGATCTATGGCTACACCTTC	-	TRBV28	TRBJ1-2	-
CASSQRTGTEAFF	TGTGCCAGCAGCCAGCGGACGGGAACTGAAGCTTTCTTT	-	TRBV27	TRBJ1-1	-
CATSRSQFYGYTF	TGTGCCACCAGCAGGTCTCAGTTCTATGGCTACACCTTC	-	TRBV15	TRBJ1-2	-
CSVYSSAGNIQYF	TGCAGCGTTTATAGTTCGGCGGGAAACATTCAGTACTTC	-	TRBV29-1	TRBJ2-4	-
CASSRNRGRALQPQHF	TGTGCCAGCAGTCGCAACAGGGGGCGGGCATTGCAGCCCCAGCATTTT	-	TRBV6-2/TRBV6-3	TRBJ1-5	TRBD1
CASSWGRGNSNQPQHF	TGTGCCAGCAGCTGGGGCCGGGGGAATAGCAATCAGCCCCAGCATTTT	-	TRBV5-6	TRBJ1-5	-
CASNRGGSSYEQYF	TGTGCCAGCAACCGCGGGGGAAGCTCCTACGAGCAGTACTTC	-	TRBV6-5	TRBJ2-7	TRBD2
CASSSGETSSTDTQYF	TGCGCCAGCAGTAGCGGGGAAACCTCTTCCACAGATACGCAGTATTTT	-	TRBV5-1	TRBJ2-3	TRBD2
CAWSVSGSGAFF	TGTGCCTGGAGTGTATCCGGGTCCGGAGCTTTCTTT	few	TRBV30	TRBJ1-1	-
CAIRETQDKNIQYF	TGTGCCATCAGGGAGACACAGGACAAAAACATTCAGTACTTC	-	TRBV10-3	TRBJ2-4	-
CASSQVLAPGETQYF	TGCGCCAGCAGCCAAGTGCTCGCCCCAGGGGAGACCCAGTACTTC	-	TRBV4-3	TRBJ2-5	-
CASSSSIQLKQYF	TGCGCCAGCAGCTCGTCCATACAGTTAAAGCAGTACTTC	-	TRBV5-1	TRBJ2-7	-
CASSSSGVYYEQYF	TGTGCCAGCAGCTCTAGCGGGGTATATTACGAGCAGTACTTC	-	TRBV13	TRBJ2-7	TRBD2
CSVDSSGKGYEQYF	TGCAGCGTTGATTCGTCAGGGAAGGGCTACGAGCAGTACTTC	-	TRBV29-1	TRBJ2-7	-
CASSVGVGEDYEQYF	TGTGCCAGCAGCGTAGGGGTGGGAGAGGACTACGAGCAGTACTTC	-	TRBV9	TRBJ2-7	-
CASSYISGVGYEQYF	TGTGCCAGCAGTTATATAAGCGGAGTTGGTTACGAGCAGTACTTC	-	TRBV6-2/TRBV6-3	TRBJ2-7	-
CASSLRLADSYNEQFF	TGCGCCAGCAGCCTACGACTAGCGGACTCCTACAATGAGCAGTTCTTC	-	TRBV5-1	TRBJ2-1	TRBD2
CASSDRGHGELFF	TGTGCCAGCAGCGACAGGGGGCACGGGGAGCTGTTTTTT	once	TRBV11-2	TRBJ2-2	TRBD1
CASSQGADNQPQHF	TGCGCCAGCAGCCAGGGGGCGGATAATCAGCCCCAGCATTTT	-	TRBV5-1	TRBJ1-5	TRBD1